The clone carrying this T cell receptor (beta chain) was detected only a few times. What it binds is not known. The treatment denotes: roughly nine-day PBMC culture with coronavirus spike peptide pools or control peptides (ViraFEST assay). Harvesting of the unexposed donor's CD4+ T cells predated the COVID-19 pandemic (2011-2018). Sequencing of DNA taken from cultured CD4+ T cells relied on the Oncomine TCR Beta short-read assay. TCRdb ran MiXCR on the PCR reads and lists one entry per CDR3 protein. Among around 3,000 distinct CDR3 sequences, over 25% were seen once, and the ten largest hold about three fifths. The data are from a study of vaccination and CD4 T cells after COVID-19. The V gene lost 10 bases and the J gene lost 2 bases, with 17 bases spanning the gap. The CDR3 extends over 15 amino acids. Germline V gives CDR1 ENHRY, CDR2 SYGVKD.

This clonotype was sampled from a human donor in good health. The chain uses TRBV10-3 and TRBJ1-4; a weak D match, TRBD1 (5 bases). Sequences were obtained from CD4+ T cells from blood, cultured in vitro. The DNA for the CDR3 is TGTGCCACCCAGGCGGAGGGGCGGACTAATGAAAAACTGTTTTTT. Encoded protein: CATQAEGRTNEKLFF.